This TCR beta chain was recovered during a study of neurological immune-mediated disorders. TCRdb independently ran MiXCR on the 5' RACE reads; one entry per CDR3 protein. In the table there are under 35,000 distinct CDR3 sequences, less than 1.6% of which are singletons. In this sample, this clonotype turned up many times. Germline values: CDR1 ENHRY, CDR2 SYGVKD. V lost 8 bases to trimming and J lost 0 bases, with 12 bases between them. CDR3 length equals 14 residues. This sequence originates from a woman aged 25 to 45 with multiple sclerosis. The specimen was PBMCs. This sequence joins TRBV10-3 and TRBJ2-3; D possibly corresponds to TRBD1 (5 bases). The CDR3 reads CAIADSYSTDTQYF. The CDR3 region has the DNA TGTGCCATCGCCGACAGTTACAGCACAGATACGCAGTATTTT.